A single sample gave rise to the 22 T cell receptor beta chains below, sequenced in a study of cytomegalovirus exposure and HLA in healthy donors. Vbeta (60) and Jbeta (13) primers were used in the PCR. Data came from immunoSEQ multiplex PCR; TCRdb stores just in-frame clones and leaves some out. The sample includes 150,000 to 200,000 clones, 70% to 80% of them seen just once. The specimen sequenced was PBMCs. These receptors were collected from a man aged 40-55 years in good health and CMV-seronegative.

This clone was seen a single time. This chain links TRBV13 with TRBJ1-1; D remains ambiguous. This CDR3 has 12 amino acids. V was pared by 8 bases and J by 0 bases, with 7 bases between. CDR1 is PRHDT and CDR2 is FYEKMQ in the germline V gene (reference sequence). For the CDR3, the DNA is TGTGCCAGCTCCCTCCTGAACACTGAAGCTTTCTTT. It yields the protein CASSLLNTEAFF.

The rearrangement links TRBV19 to TRBJ2-1; maybe TRBD2 (6 bases). The germline V and J ends were trimmed by 4 bases and 5 bases, with 21 bases remaining between them. Germline V gene data show CDR1 as LNHDA and CDR2 as SQIVND (reference sequence). This CDR3 contains 17 residues. CDR3 bases: TGTGCCAGTAGTACATCCGCCGGAGGGACGAGAGACAATGAGCAGTTCTTC. This translates into CASSTSAGGTRDNEQFF. The entire variable domain, with the rest obtained from reference TRBV19 and TRBJ2-1, is as follows: DGGITQSPKYLFRKEGQNVTLSCEQNLNHDAMYWYRQDPGQGLRLIYYSQIVNDFQKGDIAEGYSVSREKKESFPLTVTSAQKNPTAFYLCASSTSAGGTRDNEQFFGPGTRLTVL.

V is TRBV5-6 and J is TRBJ1-1; D remains ambiguous. The germline gives CDR1 SGHDT, CDR2 YYEEEE. V lost 0 bases, J lost 2 bases, and 11 bases lay in between. CDR3 length: 15 amino acids. Here the CDR3 reads CASSLAGSGNTEAFF. The CDR3 DNA sequence: TGTGCCAGCAGCTTGGCGGGTAGTGGAAACACTGAAGCTTTCTTT.

This clone was detected only a few times. The chain recombines TRBV10-2 with TRBJ2-7, with 11 bases aligning to TRBD2. The trim removed 6 bases at V and 0 bases at J, leaving 1 base unmatched. The CDR3 runs 14 residues. CDR1 WSHSY and CDR2 SAAADI come from the germline V gene. The CDR3 spells CASRTSGASYEQYF. The CDR3, as DNA: TGCGCCAGCAGGACTAGCGGGGCCTCCTACGAGCAGTACTTC.

This clone has just a few counts. The chain carries TRBV5-1 and TRBJ1-2, with no clear D. V was pared by 4 bases and J by 3 bases, with 16 bases between. The V gene's germline CDR1 is SGHRS and CDR2 YFSETQ. The CDR3 is 15 amino acids. CDR3 coding DNA: TGCGCCAGCAGCCTGGGCGGGTTTGAGCACTATGGCTACACCTTC. Amino acids: CASSLGGFEHYGYTF.

V gene TRBV7-3 combines with J gene TRBJ2-5, with TRBD2 matching over 10 bases. Germline V lookup: CDR1 SGHTA, CDR2 FQGTGA. The V and J ends lost 2 bases and 4 bases, in that order; junction bases with no gene match: 1. The CDR3 covers 14 residues. CDR3 residues: CASSLLAGVETQYF. CDR3 nucleotide sequence: TGTGCCAGCAGCTTACTAGCGGGAGTAGAGACCCAGTACTTC.

The chain carries TRBV28 and TRBJ2-4; TRBD1 aligns across 7 bases. J was trimmed by 1 base and V by 2 bases; bases with no gene match: 5. Germline V gene sequence: CDR1 MDHEN, CDR2 SYDVKM. The CDR3 loop spans 16 amino acids. For the CDR3, the DNA is TGTGCCAGCAGTTTAGTTAAGGGGGCGGCCAAAAACATTCAGTACTTC. Residues: CASSLVKGAAKNIQYF.

This clone was observed a single time. The chain carries TRBV11-1 and TRBJ2-2; 7 positions agree with TRBD2. Germline V CDR1 and CDR2: SGHAT, FQDESV (reference sequence). This CDR3 is built from 13 residues. V gave up 4 bases and J gave up 8 bases; unmatched junction bases: 4. The CDR3 loop reads CASSSRGEGELFF. DNA for the CDR3: TGTGCCAGCAGCTCACGGGGGGAGGGGGAGCTGTTTTTT. Complete variable domain (other parts from reference TRBV11-1 and TRBJ2-2): EAEVAQSPRYKITEKSQAVAFWCDPISGHATLYWYRQILGQGPELLVQFQDESVVDDSQLPKDRFSAERLKGVDSTLKIQPAELGDSAMYLCASSSRGEGELFFGEGSRLTVL.

CDR3 loop: CASSPSRTGSRSNQPQHF. The CDR3 DNA reads as TGTGCCAGCTCACCATCCAGGACAGGCTCAAGGAGCAATCAGCCCCAGCATTTT. The V call is TRBV18, the J call TRBJ1-5; TRBD1 matches 7 bases. Germline V lookup: CDR1 KGHSH, CDR2 LQKENI. J gave up 1 base and V 2 bases, and 11 bases lay outside the gene matches. CDR3 length equals 18 residues.

The chain combines TRBV6-1 with TRBJ2-5; perhaps TRBD2 as D (6 bases). The CDR3 extends over 13 amino acids. V was pared by 5 bases and J by 14 bases, with 21 bases between. CDR1 is MNHNS and CDR2 is SASEGT in the germline V gene. The CDR3 reads CASSNGDSYPKYF. As DNA, the CDR3 is TGTGCCAGCAGTAATGGGGACTCCTATCCCAAATACTTC.

The chain is built from TRBV7-8 and TRBJ2-7; 9 bases match TRBD2. CDR1 SGHVS and CDR2 FQNEAQ come from the germline V gene. The length of the CDR3 is 13 residues. Trimming took 5 bases from V and 6 from J; bases not matched to a gene: 5. CDR3 DNA sequence: TGTGCCAGCAGCCTGCGGGAGGGCGGCGAGCAGTACTTC. It yields the protein CASSLREGGEQYF.

The chain links TRBV5-6 to TRBJ2-1, with TRBD2 as a possible D gene (5 bases). CDR1 and CDR2 from the germline V gene are SGHDT and YYEEEE. This CDR3 has 15 amino acids. Trimming shortened V by 1 base and J by 3 bases, and 11 bases separated the two germline ends. CDR3 region: CASSLKGRGYNEQFF. The CDR3 DNA reads as TGTGCCAGCAGCTTGAAGGGTCGGGGCTACAATGAGCAGTTCTTC.

The chain couples TRBV28 to TRBJ1-2, with 7 bases fitting TRBD1. Germline lookup yields CDR1 MDHEN and CDR2 SYDVKM. The CDR3 spans 15 residues. The trim removed 4 bases at V and 3 bases at J, leaving 8 bases unmatched. DNA of the CDR3: TGTGCCAGCAGTTCGATCGGGACAGTCGACTATGGCTACACCTTC. It codes for CASSSIGTVDYGYTF.

The CDR3 spells CASSQAGEEETQYF. In DNA, the CDR3 is TGTGCCAGCTCACAGGCTGGAGAGGAAGAGACCCAGTACTTC. The rearrangement links TRBV18 to TRBJ2-5; D ambiguous. Trimming pared 4 bases from V and 3 bases from J, leaving 12 bases between. The germline gives CDR1 KGHSH, CDR2 LQKENI. The CDR3 is made up of 14 amino acids.

The chain couples TRBV4-1 to TRBJ1-2; no reliable D call. The CDR3 sequence is 15 residues long. The V and J ends lost 4 bases and 4 bases respectively, with 16 bases between them. The V gene's germline CDR1 is MGHRA and CDR2 YSYEKL. The CDR3 sequence is CASSLHGNVGYGYTF. As DNA, the CDR3 is TGCGCCAGCAGCCTCCACGGGAACGTCGGCTATGGCTACACCTTC.

This clone was counted between two and nine times. The chain carries TRBV7-2 and TRBJ2-1, with no clear D. Germline values: CDR1 SGHTA, CDR2 FQGNSA. V lost 0 bases and J 7 bases, leaving 7 bases between the germline ends. CDR3 length: 13 residues. The CDR3 sequence is CASSLARANEQFF. The CDR3 DNA reads TGTGCCAGCAGCTTAGCGCGAGCTAATGAGCAGTTCTTC.

This clone came up once. Germline and junction disagree at one end, which may indicate a read error. The chain uses TRBV7-2 and TRBJ2-1; 11 bases are shared with TRBD2. Germline CDR1 and CDR2: SGHTA and FQGNSA. The CDR3 is 15 residues long. CDR3 loop: CASRLAGGAGDEQFF. CDR3 DNA sequence: TGTGCCAGCAGGTTAGCGGGAGGGGCCGGGGATGAGCAGTTCTTC. Variable domain in full (rest from reference TRBV7-2 and TRBJ2-1): GAGVSQSPSNKVTEKGKDVELRCDPISGHTALYWYRQSLGQGLEFLIYFQGNSAPDKSGLPSDRFSAERTGGSVSTLTIQRTQQEDSAVYLCASRLAGGAGDEQFFGPGTRLTVL.

CDR3 nucleotides: TGTGCCAGCTCACCAGTAGGGGACTTATGGACTTTCTTT. This codes for CASSPVGDLWTFF. The gene calls are TRBV18 and TRBJ1-1; tentatively, D is TRBD1 (5 bases). This CDR3 has 13 amino acids. Germline assignment: CDR1 KGHSH and CDR2 LQKENI. V lost 2 bases, J lost 12 bases, and 16 bases lay in between.

V is TRBV6-4 and J is TRBJ1-1; 8 nucleotides line up with TRBD1. Germline CDR1 is MRHNA and CDR2 is SNTAGT. The trim removed 3 bases at V and 4 bases at J, leaving 4 bases unmatched. The CDR3 is made up of 14 amino acids. CDR3 DNA sequence: TGTGCCAGCAGTGAAAACAGGGGGGGCACTGAAGCTTTCTTT. Translating it yields CASSENRGGTEAFF.

This chain joins TRBV6-1 and TRBJ1-1, with 8 bases fitting TRBD1. CDR1 and CDR2 from the germline V gene are MNHNS and SASEGT. The CDR3 runs 15 residues. V lost 5 bases, J lost 0 bases, and 5 bases stayed unmatched. CDR3 region: CASSFLTGVNTEAFF. The CDR3 DNA reads as TGTGCCAGCAGTTTCTTGACAGGGGTGAACACTGAAGCTTTCTTT.

This clone showed up just a few times. This chain joins TRBV13 and TRBJ1-5; a weak D match, TRBD1 (5 bases). CDR3 length equals 16 residues. Germline loops: CDR1 PRHDT, CDR2 FYEKMQ (reference sequence). The ends were cut back, 1 base at V and 6 bases at J, with 16 bases in the middle. The CDR3 region is CASSLEPGYDIQPQHF. Here the CDR3 DNA reads TGTGCCAGCAGCTTAGAGCCAGGGTATGATATTCAGCCCCAGCATTTT. Full variable domain (missing parts from reference TRBV13 and TRBJ1-5): AAGVIQSPRHLIKEKRETATLKCYPIPRHDTVYWYQQGPGQDPQFLISFYEKMQSDKGSIPDRFSAQQFSDYHSELNMSSLELGDSALYFCASSLEPGYDIQPQHFGDGTRLSIL.

The chain has TRBV7-9 and TRBJ2-1, with D maybe TRBD1 (5 bases). Germline assignment: CDR1 SEHNR and CDR2 FQNEAQ (reference sequence). Trimming took off 5 bases at V and 0 bases at J, with 11 bases between the two ends. The CDR3 consists of 15 residues. CDR3 sequence (DNA): TGTGCCAGCAGCCCCCAGGGTAGCTCCTACAATGAGCAGTTCTTC. It is translated as CASSPQGSSYNEQFF.